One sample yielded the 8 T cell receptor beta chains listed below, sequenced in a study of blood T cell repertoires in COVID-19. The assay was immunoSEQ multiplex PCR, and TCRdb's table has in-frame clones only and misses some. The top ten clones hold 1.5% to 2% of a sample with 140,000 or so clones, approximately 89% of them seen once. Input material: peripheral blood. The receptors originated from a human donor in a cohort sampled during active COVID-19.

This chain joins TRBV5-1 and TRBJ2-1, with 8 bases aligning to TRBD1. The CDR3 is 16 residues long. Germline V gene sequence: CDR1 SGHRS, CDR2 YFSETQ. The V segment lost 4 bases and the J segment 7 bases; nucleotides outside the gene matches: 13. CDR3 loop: CASSATGTGSWNEQFF. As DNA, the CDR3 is TGCGCCAGCAGCGCCACCGGGACAGGATCGTGGAATGAGCAGTTCTTC.

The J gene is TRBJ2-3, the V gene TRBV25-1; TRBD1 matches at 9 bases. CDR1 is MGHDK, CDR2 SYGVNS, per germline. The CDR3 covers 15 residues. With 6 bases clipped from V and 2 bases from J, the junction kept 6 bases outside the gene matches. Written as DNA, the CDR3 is TGTGCCAGCAGGCCGCGGGACAGGGCCACAGATACGCAGTATTTT. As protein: CASRPRDRATDTQYF.

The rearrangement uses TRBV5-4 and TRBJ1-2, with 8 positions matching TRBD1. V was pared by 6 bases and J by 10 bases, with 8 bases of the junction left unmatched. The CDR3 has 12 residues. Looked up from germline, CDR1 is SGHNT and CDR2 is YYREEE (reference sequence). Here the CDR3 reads CASTPRGQVYTF. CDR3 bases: TGTGCCAGCACCCCTAGGGGACAGGTCTACACCTTC.

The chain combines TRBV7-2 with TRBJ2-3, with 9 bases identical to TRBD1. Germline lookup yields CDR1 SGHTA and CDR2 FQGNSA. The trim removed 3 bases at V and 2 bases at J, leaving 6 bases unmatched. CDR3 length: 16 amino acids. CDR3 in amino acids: CASSFTGGELTDTQYF. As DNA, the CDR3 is TGTGCCAGCAGCTTTACAGGGGGCGAACTCACAGATACGCAGTATTTT.

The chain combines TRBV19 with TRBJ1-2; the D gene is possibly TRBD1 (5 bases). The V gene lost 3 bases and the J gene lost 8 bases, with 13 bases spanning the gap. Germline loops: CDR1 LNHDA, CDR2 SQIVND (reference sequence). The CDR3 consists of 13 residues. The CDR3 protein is CASSIGRAGGYTF. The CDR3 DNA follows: TGTGCCAGTAGTATCGGCAGGGCTGGGGGCTACACCTTC.

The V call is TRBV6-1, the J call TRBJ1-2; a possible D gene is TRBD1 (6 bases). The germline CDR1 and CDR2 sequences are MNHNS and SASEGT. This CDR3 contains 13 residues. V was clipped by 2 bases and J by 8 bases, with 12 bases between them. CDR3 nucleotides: TGTGCCAGCAGTGAAATGGGGGCGCGAGGCTACACCTTC. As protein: CASSEMGARGYTF.

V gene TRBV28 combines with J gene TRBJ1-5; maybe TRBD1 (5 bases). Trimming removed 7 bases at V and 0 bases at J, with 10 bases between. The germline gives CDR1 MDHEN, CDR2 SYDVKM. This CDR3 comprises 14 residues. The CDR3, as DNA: TGTGCCAGCACCGGGGGGGGTAGCAATCAGCCCCAGCATTTT. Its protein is CASTGGGSNQPQHF. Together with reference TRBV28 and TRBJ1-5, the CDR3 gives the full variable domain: DVKVTQSSRYLVKRTGEKVFLECVQDMDHENMFWYRQDPGLGLRLIYFSYDVKMKEKGDIPEGYSVSREKKERFSLILESASTNQTSMYLCASTGGGSNQPQHFGDGTRLSIL.

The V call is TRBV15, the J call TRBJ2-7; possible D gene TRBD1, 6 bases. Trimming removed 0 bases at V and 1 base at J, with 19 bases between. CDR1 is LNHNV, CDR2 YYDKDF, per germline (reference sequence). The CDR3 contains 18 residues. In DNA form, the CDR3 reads TGTGCCACCAGCAGAGACCTGACAGGCGCCTCACTATCCTACGAGCAGTACTTC. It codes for CATSRDLTGASLSYEQYF.